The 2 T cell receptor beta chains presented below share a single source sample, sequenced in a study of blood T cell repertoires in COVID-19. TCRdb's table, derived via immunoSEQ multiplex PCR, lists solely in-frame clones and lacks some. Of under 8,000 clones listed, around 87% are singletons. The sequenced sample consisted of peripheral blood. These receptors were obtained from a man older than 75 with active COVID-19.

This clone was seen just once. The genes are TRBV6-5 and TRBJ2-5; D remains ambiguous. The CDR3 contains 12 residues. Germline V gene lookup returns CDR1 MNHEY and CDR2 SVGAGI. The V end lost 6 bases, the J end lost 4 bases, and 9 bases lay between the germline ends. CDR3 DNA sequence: TGTGCCAGCAGATCCCTAGGAGAGACCCAGTACTTC. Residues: CASRSLGETQYF.

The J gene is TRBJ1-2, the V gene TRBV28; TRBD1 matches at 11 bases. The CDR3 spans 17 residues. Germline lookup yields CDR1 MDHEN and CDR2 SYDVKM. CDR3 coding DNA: TGTGCAACAGTTTCCCCGGGACAGGGGGTAAAAAGCTATGGCTACACCTTC. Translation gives CATVSPGQGVKSYGYTF.